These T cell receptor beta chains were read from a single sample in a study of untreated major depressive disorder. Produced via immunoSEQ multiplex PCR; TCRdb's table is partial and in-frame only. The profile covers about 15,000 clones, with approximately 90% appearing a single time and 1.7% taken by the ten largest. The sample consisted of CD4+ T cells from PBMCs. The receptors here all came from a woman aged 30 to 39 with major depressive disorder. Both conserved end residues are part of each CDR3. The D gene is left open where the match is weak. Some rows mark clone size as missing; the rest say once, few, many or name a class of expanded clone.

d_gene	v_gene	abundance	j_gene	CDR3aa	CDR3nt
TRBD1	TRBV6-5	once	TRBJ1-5	CASSSGQGKQPQHF	TGTGCCAGCAGTTCCGGACAGGGAAAACAGCCCCAGCATTTT
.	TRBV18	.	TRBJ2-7	CASSRQGVVKGVFYVGKVEQYF	TGTGCCAGCTCACGCCAGGGAGTGGTAAAGGGAGTTTTCTACGTGGGGAAGGTCGAGCAGTACTTC
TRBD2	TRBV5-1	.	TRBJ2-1	CASSFLAGGPNEQFF	TGCGCCAGCAGCTTCCTAGCGGGAGGGCCCAATGAGCAGTTCTTC
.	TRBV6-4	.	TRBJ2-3	CASSITGRGTDTQYF	TGTGCCAGCAGCATAACGGGGAGAGGCACAGATACGCAGTATTTT
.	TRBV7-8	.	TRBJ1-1	CASSLNTFDGGGTEAFF	TGTGCCAGCAGCTTAAATACCTTTGATGGGGGAGGCACTGAAGCTTTCTTT
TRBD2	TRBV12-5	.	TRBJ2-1	CASGLPRGRSSHEQFF	TGTGCTAGTGGTTTGCCGCGGGGGAGATCCTCCCATGAGCAGTTCTTC
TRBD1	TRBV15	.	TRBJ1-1	CATSRGQGVNTEAFF	TGTGCCACCAGCAGAGGTCAGGGGGTGAACACTGAAGCTTTCTTT
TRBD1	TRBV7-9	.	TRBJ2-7	CASSRRDRVSEQYF	TGTGCCAGCAGCAGGCGGGACAGGGTATCCGAGCAGTACTTC
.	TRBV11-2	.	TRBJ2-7	CASTAPSDGVYEQYF	TGTGCCAGCACCGCCCCTAGCGACGGGGTCTACGAGCAGTACTTC
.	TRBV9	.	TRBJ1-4	CASSADIRANEKLFF	TGTGCCAGCAGCGCCGATATCAGGGCGAATGAAAAACTGTTTTTT
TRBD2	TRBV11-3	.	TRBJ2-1	CASSLLREGRNEQFF	TGTGCCAGCAGCTTATTGAGGGAGGGCCGAAATGAGCAGTTCTTC
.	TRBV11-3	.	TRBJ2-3	CASSLLIGVYTDTQYF	TGTGCCAGCAGCCTCCTTATCGGGGTATACACAGATACGCAGTATTTT
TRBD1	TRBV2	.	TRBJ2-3	CASRIQGAATDTQYF	TGTGCCAGCAGAATACAGGGGGCTGCTACAGATACGCAGTATTTT
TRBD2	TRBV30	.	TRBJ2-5	CAWSVTRLAGVETQYF	TGTGCCTGGAGTGTAACGCGGCTAGCGGGAGTAGAGACCCAGTACTTC
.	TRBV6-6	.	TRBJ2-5	CATSGEETQYF	TGTGCCACTTCGGGTGAAGAGACCCAGTACTTC
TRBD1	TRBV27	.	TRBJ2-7	CASSWDSKLQQYF	TGTGCCAGCAGTTGGGACAGTAAGCTCCAGCAGTACTTC
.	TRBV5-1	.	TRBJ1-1	CASSLEGPPNTEAFF	TGCGCCAGCAGCTTGGAGGGACCGCCGAACACTGAAGCTTTCTTT
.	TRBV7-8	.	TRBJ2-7	CASSFSYEQYF	TGTGCCAGCAGCTTCTCCTACGAGCAGTACTTC
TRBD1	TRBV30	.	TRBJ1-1	CAWDRGRAFF	TGTGCCTGGGACAGGGGAAGAGCTTTCTTT
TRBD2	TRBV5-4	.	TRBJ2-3	CASSLEGGRFTDTQYF	TGTGCCAGCAGCTTGGAGGGCGGGAGGTTCACAGATACGCAGTATTTT
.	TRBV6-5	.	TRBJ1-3	CASSYSDSGNTIYF	TGTGCCAGCAGTTACTCTGACTCTGGAAACACCATATATTTT
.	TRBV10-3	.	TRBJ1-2	CAIRDYGYTF	TGTGCCATCAGGGACTATGGCTACACCTTC
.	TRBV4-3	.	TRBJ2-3	CASRTVISTDTQYF	TGCGCCAGCAGGACTGTTATTAGCACAGATACGCAGTATTTT
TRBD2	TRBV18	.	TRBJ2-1	CASSKGLADYNEQFF	TGTGCCAGCTCAAAAGGACTAGCGGATTACAATGAGCAGTTCTTC
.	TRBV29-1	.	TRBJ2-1	CSGATGSLNEQFF	TGCAGCGGGGCAACAGGGAGTCTGAATGAGCAGTTCTTC
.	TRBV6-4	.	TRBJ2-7	CASSEVGDPGRYEQYF	TGTGCCAGCAGTGAAGTTGGGGACCCCGGTAGATACGAGCAGTACTTC
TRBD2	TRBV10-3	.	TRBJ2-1	CAMSSGGGSYNEQFF	TGTGCCATGAGTAGCGGGGGGGGATCCTACAATGAGCAGTTCTTC
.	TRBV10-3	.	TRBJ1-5	CAISRDDQPQHF	TGTGCCATCAGTAGGGACGATCAGCCCCAGCATTTT
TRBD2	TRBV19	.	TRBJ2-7	CASSIGTSGSSYEQYF	TGTGCCAGTAGTATAGGGACTAGCGGGAGCTCCTACGAGCAGTACTTC
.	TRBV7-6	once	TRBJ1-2	CASSPTGPGYGYTF	TGTGCCAGCAGCCCTACCGGACCGGGATATGGCTACACCTTC
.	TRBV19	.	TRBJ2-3	CASEGLSSTDTQYF	TGTGCCAGTGAAGGACTTTCTAGCACAGATACGCAGTATTTT
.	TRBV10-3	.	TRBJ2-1	CAISDQGPTNEQFF	TGTGCCATCAGTGATCAGGGACCCACAAATGAGCAGTTCTTC
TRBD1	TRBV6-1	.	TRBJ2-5	CAIHRGWETQYF	TGTGCCATCCACAGGGGTTGGGAGACCCAGTACTTC
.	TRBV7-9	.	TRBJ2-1	CASSAVLDFTYEQFF	TGTGCCAGCAGCGCGGTACTAGATTTCACATATGAGCAGTTCTTC
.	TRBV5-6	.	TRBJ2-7	CASSLFGQAPYEQYF	TGTGCCAGCAGCTTGTTCGGCCAGGCCCCCTACGAGCAGTACTTC
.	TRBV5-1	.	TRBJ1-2	CASRPGQDYGYTF	TGCGCCAGCAGGCCGGGACAAGACTATGGCTACACCTTC
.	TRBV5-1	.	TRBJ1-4	CASSWRESTNEKLFF	TGCGCCAGCAGCTGGAGGGAGTCAACTAATGAAAAACTGTTTTTT
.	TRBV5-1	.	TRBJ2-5	CASSEASAVTQYF	TGCGCCAGCAGCGAGGCATCGGCGGTGACCCAGTACTTC
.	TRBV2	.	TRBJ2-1	CASSVPSVYNEQFF	TGTGCCAGCAGTGTACCTAGCGTCTACAATGAGCAGTTCTTC
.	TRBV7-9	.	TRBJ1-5	CASSQGHNQPQHF	TGTGCCAGCAGCCAGGGACATAATCAGCCCCAGCATTTT
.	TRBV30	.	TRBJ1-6	CAWSVRGWDSPLHF	TGTGCCTGGAGTGTACGGGGATGGGATTCACCCCTCCACTTT